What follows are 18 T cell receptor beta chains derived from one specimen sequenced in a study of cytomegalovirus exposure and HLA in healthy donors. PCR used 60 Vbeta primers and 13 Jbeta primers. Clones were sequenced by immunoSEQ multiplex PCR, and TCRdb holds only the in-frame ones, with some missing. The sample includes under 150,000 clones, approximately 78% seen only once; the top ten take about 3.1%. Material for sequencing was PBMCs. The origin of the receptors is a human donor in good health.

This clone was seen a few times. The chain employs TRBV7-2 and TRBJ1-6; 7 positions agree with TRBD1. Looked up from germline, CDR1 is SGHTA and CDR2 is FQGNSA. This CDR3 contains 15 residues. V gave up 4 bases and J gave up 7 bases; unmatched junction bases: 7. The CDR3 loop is CASSYRQGTNSPLHF. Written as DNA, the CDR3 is TGTGCCAGCAGCTACAGACAGGGAACAAATTCACCCCTCCACTTT. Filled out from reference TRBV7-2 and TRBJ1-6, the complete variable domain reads GAGVSQSPSNKVTEKGKDVELRCDPISGHTALYWYRQSLGQGLEFLIYFQGNSAPDKSGLPSDRFSAERTGGSVSTLTIQRTQQEDSAVYLCASSYRQGTNSPLHFGNGTRLTVT.

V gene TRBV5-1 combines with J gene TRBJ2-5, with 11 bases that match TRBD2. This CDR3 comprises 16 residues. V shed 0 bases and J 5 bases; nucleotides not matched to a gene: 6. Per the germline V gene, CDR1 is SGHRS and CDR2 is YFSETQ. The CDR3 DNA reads TGCGCCAGCAGCTTGGGACTAGCGGGGAAAAGGGAGACCCAGTACTTC. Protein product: CASSLGLAGKRETQYF.

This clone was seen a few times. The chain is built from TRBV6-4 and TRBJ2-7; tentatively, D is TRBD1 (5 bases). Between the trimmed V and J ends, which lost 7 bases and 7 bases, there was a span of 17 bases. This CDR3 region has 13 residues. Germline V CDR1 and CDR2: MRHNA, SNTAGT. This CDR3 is CASIRTGSWEQYF. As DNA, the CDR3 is TGTGCCAGCATACGAACAGGCTCCTGGGAGCAGTACTTC.

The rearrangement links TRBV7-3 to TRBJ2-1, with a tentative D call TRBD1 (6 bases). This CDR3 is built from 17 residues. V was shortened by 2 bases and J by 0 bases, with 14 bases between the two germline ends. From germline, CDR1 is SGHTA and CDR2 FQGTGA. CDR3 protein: CASSLRQTGSSYNEQFF. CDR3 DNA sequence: TGTGCCAGCAGCTTACGCCAGACAGGCAGCTCCTACAATGAGCAGTTCTTC.

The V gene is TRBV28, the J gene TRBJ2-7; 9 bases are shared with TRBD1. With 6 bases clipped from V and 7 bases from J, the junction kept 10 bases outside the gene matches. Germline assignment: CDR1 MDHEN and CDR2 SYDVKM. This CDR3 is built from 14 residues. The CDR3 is CASSDGTGLSEQYF. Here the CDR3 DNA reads TGTGCCAGCAGCGACGGGACAGGGCTGAGTGAGCAGTACTTC.

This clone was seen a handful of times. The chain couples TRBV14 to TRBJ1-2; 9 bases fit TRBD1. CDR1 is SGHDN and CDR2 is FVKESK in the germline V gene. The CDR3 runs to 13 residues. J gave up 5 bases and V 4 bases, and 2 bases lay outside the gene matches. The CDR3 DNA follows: TGTGCCAGCAGCCCGACAGGGGGGTATGGCTACACCTTC. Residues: CASSPTGGYGYTF.

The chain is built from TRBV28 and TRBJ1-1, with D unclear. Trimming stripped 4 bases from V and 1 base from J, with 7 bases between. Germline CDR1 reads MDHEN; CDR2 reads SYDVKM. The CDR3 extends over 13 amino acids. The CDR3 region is CASSSPKNTEAFF. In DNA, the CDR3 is TGTGCCAGCAGTTCCCCAAAGAACACTGAAGCTTTCTTT.

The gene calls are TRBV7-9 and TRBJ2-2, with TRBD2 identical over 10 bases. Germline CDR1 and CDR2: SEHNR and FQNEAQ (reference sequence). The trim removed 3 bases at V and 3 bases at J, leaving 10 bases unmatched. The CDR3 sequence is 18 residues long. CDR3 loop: CASSFGAVAGGDTGELFF. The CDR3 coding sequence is TGTGCCAGCAGCTTTGGGGCCGTAGCGGGAGGCGACACCGGGGAGCTGTTTTTT.

This CDR3 reads CASSFLAGGGRADTQYF. As DNA, the CDR3 is TGTGCCAGCAGCTTCCTAGCGGGGGGTGGGAGGGCAGATACGCAGTATTTT. The chain combines TRBV7-3 with TRBJ2-3, with 11 bases aligning to TRBD2. The germline gives CDR1 SGHTA, CDR2 FQGTGA. Trimming at V came to 3 bases and at J to 4 bases, leaving 9 bases not matched to a gene. The CDR3 runs to 17 residues.

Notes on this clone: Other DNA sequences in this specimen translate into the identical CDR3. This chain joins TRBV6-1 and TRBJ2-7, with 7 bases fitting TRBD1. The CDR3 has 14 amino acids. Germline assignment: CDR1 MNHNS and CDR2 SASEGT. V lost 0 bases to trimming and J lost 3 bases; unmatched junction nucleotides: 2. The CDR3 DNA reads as TGTGCCAGCAGTGAAGCCCGGGACAGCTACGAGCAGTACTTC. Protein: CASSEARDSYEQYF.

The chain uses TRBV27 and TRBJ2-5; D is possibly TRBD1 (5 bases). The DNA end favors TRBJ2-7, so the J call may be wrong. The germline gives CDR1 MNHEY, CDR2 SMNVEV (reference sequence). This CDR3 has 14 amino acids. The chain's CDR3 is CASSLSGVPYEQYF. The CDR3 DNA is TGTGCCAGCAGTTTATCAGGGGTCCCCTACGAGCAGTACTTC.

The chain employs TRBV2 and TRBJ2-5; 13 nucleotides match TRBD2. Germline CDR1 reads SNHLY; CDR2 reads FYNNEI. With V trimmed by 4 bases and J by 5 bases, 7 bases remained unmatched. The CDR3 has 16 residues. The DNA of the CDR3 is TGTGCCAGCAGTGTTACTAGCGGGAGGGCCGCGGAGACCCAGTACTTC. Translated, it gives CASSVTSGRAAETQYF.

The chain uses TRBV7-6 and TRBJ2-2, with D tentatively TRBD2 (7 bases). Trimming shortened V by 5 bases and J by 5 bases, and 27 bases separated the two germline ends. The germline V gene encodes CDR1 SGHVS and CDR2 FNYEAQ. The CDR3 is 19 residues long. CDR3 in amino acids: CASSPENTIWGGQTGELFF. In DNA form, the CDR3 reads TGTGCCAGCAGCCCCGAGAATACCATCTGGGGGGGCCAAACCGGGGAGCTGTTTTTT.

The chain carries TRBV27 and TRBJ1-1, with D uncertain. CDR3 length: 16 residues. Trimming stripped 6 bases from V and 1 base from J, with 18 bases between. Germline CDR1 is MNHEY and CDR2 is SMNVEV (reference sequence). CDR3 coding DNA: TGTGCCAGCAGAGCCGGAGGGAGGTTGGAGAACACTGAAGCTTTCTTT. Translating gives CASRAGGRLENTEAFF.

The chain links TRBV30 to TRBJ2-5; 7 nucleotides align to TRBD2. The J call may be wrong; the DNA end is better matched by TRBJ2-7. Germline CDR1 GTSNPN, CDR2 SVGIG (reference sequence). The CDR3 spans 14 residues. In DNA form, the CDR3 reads TGTGCCTGGAATCCGGGAGGATCTTCCTACGAGCAGTACTTC. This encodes CAWNPGGSSYEQYF.

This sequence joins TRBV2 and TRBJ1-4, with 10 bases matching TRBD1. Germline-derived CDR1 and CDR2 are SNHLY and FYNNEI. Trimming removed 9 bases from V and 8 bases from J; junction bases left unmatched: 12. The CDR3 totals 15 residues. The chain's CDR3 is CASARAGTGDEKLFF. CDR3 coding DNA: TGTGCCAGTGCACGCGCCGGGACAGGGGACGAAAAACTGTTTTTT. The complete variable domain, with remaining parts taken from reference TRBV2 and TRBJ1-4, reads EPEVTQTPSHQVTQMGQEVILRCVPISNHLYFYWYRQILGQKVEFLVSFYNNEISEKSEIFDDQFSVERPDGSNFTLKIRSTKLEDSAMYFCASARAGTGDEKLFFGSGTQLSVL.

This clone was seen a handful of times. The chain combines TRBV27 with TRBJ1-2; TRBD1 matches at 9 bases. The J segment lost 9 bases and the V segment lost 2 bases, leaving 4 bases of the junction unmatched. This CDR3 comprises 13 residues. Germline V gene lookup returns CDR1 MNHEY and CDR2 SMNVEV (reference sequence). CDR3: CASSLRGTGSYTF. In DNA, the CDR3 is TGTGCCAGCAGTTTAAGGGGGACAGGGAGCTACACCTTC.

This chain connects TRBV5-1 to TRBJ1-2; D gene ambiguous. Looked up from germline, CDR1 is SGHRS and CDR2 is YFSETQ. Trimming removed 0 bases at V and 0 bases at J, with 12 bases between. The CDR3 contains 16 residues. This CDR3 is CASSLARLSTNYGYTF. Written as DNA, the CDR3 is TGCGCCAGCAGCTTGGCCCGTCTAAGTACTAACTATGGCTACACCTTC.